What follows describes a single T cell receptor (beta chain). Antigen unknown. These data are taken from a study of shared clonotypes between healthy human individuals. The overall study: With ages of 18 to 49, the donors were a couple of women and three men. Overall study findings and caveats: In a handful of donors, about 5% of naive CD4 clonotypes appeared in common. Represented genetic and exposure-history diversity was restricted by having few donors. Naive subsets usually exceeded memory subsets in estimated richness.

Only in-frame clones appear in the TCRdb table, and some are missing; sequencing was by immunoSEQ multiplex PCR. The sample lists around 690,000 clones, about nine tenths seen once, with more than 30% in the top ten. The sequenced sample was memory CD8+ T cells from PBMCs. Subset specified: CD45RO+ cells pooled with CCR7-negative TemRA cells. This sequence originates from a man between 18 and 29 years old in good health. Some clones in this sample may be carry-over from other donors' samples.

The CDR3 region has the DNA TGTGCCAGCAGCCCTTTCTCACTAGCGAGTTCATCGTTCTTC. This translates into CASSPFSLASSSFF. The rearrangement links TRBV27 to TRBJ2-1; 7 bases are shared with TRBD2. Germline lookup yields CDR1 MNHEY and CDR2 SMNVEV (reference sequence). With V trimmed by 6 bases and J by 15 bases, 17 bases remained unmatched. The CDR3 spans 14 residues.